These 11 T cell receptor beta chains share one sample of origin, sequenced in a study of blood T cell repertoires in COVID-19. TCRdb's copy holds only in-frame clones and misses some; the assay was immunoSEQ multiplex PCR. The top ten clones hold 2% to 3% of a sample with around 140,000 clones, 70% to 90% of them seen once. The sequenced sample was peripheral blood. The receptors come from a human donor with acute or convalescent COVID-19. The donor label of this sample is uncertain.

The V and J genes are TRBV2 and TRBJ2-7, with D perhaps matching TRBD2 (6 bases). Trimming shortened V by 6 bases and J by 6 bases, and 15 bases separated the two germline ends. This CDR3 comprises 13 residues. The germline gives CDR1 SNHLY, CDR2 FYNNEI. The CDR3 sequence: CASRGGSLTEQYF. The CDR3 DNA reads as TGTGCCAGCAGGGGGGGTAGCTTAACCGAGCAGTACTTC.

The V call is TRBV18, the J call TRBJ2-6; 9 positions match TRBD2. The V and J ends lost 1 base and 0 bases, in that order; junction bases with no gene match: 4. Germline-derived CDR1 and CDR2 are KGHSH and LQKENI. CDR3 size: 18 residues. The CDR3 sequence: CASSPRLAEISGANVLTF. CDR3 DNA: TGTGCCAGCTCACCACGACTAGCGGAAATCTCTGGGGCCAACGTCCTGACTTTC.

The chain employs TRBV30 and TRBJ2-2; 8 positions agree with TRBD1. Trimming cost V 5 bases and J 0 bases; bases outside gene matches: 11. CDR3 size: 17 residues. Germline CDR1 is GTSNPN and CDR2 is SVGIG (reference sequence). CDR3 residues: CAWAEAGQGTNTGELFF. DNA for the CDR3: TGTGCCTGGGCGGAGGCAGGACAGGGAACGAACACCGGGGAGCTGTTTTTT.

The chain uses TRBV4-3 and TRBJ2-1, with D unresolved. The CDR3 is 14 residues long. Germline CDR1 and CDR2: LGHNA and YSLEER. V was trimmed by 0 bases and J by 10 bases, leaving 13 bases between them. The CDR3 nucleotides are TGCGCCAGCAGCCAAGATTGGTACGAGGAGGAGCAGTTCTTC. It codes for CASSQDWYEEEQFF.

The chain couples TRBV28 to TRBJ2-3; a weak D match, TRBD1 (5 bases). The CDR3 covers 11 residues. From germline, CDR1 is MDHEN and CDR2 SYDVKM. V was pared by 4 bases and J by 8 bases, with 7 bases between. CDR3 residues: CASSSGFTQYF. The CDR3 bases are TGTGCCAGCAGTTCAGGGTTTACGCAGTATTTT.

V gene TRBV5-3 combines with J gene TRBJ2-7; 13 bases line up with TRBD2. TRBV5-3 qualifies as an ORF whose function is uncertain. V lost 3 bases, J lost 3 bases, and 6 bases stayed unmatched. CDR3 length: 16 amino acids. CDR3 loop: CARSWGRTSGGYEQYF. As DNA, the CDR3 is TGTGCCAGAAGCTGGGGAAGGACTAGCGGGGGCTACGAGCAGTACTTC.

V is TRBV5-4 and J is TRBJ2-1; 9 bases line up with TRBD2. The trim removed 0 bases at V and 7 bases at J, leaving 14 bases unmatched. The CDR3 totals 18 residues. Germline CDR1 and CDR2: SGHNT and YYREEE (reference sequence). The DNA of the CDR3 is TGTGCCAGCAGCTTGGCGGGGCAGGGTAGCGGGAGAGGTAATGAGCAGTTCTTC. Its protein product is CASSLAGQGSGRGNEQFF.

This clone was picked up a small number of times. The J gene is TRBJ1-2, the V gene TRBV5-1; a possible D gene is TRBD1 (5 bases). Between the trimmed V and J ends, which lost 0 bases and 7 bases, there was a span of 13 bases. The CDR3 extends over 14 amino acids. Germline CDR1 reads SGHRS; CDR2 reads YFSETQ. This CDR3 is CASSLDPGRGGYTF. Here the CDR3 DNA reads TGCGCCAGCAGCTTGGATCCAGGGAGGGGTGGCTACACCTTC.

On this clone: This same CDR3 is encoded by further DNA sequences in the sample. This chain links TRBV6-2 or TRBV6-3 with TRBJ1-2; no firm D call. Trimming took off 2 bases at V and 2 bases at J, with 9 bases between the two ends. Germline values: CDR1 MNHEY, CDR2 SVGEGT. The CDR3 loop spans 14 amino acids. The CDR3 is CASSYGTENYGYTF. In nucleotides, the CDR3 is TGTGCCAGCAGTTACGGAACAGAGAACTATGGCTACACCTTC.

The genes are TRBV5-6 and TRBJ2-7; weak D call: TRBD2 (6 bases). Trimming left V 2 bases short and J 0 bases short, with 15 bases between. The germline CDR1 and CDR2 sequences are SGHDT and YYEEEE. The CDR3 totals 16 residues. CDR3 in amino acids: CASSLKIAESSYEQYV. The CDR3 DNA reads as TGTGCCAGCAGCTTAAAGATAGCGGAAAGCTCCTACGAGCAGTACGTC.

This clone was picked up a small number of times. A junction boundary mismatches the germline segment, possibly from a read error. This chain connects TRBV14 to TRBJ2-3, with TRBD2 matching over 11 bases. The CDR3 covers 15 residues. CDR1 and CDR2 from the germline V gene are SGHDN and FVKESK. CDR3 bases: TGTGCCAGCAGCCATTCACCGGGACTAGCGGCCCGACCGGATTTT. This sequence encodes CASSHSPGLAARPDF.